This T cell receptor beta chain appears in the sequencing data of a study of CD8+ T cells in alopecia areata. Whole-study context: Patients in the treated group were given tofacitinib by mouth, 5 to 10 mg twice a day.

The study team obtained lesional scalp punch biopsies and peripheral blood from alopecia areata patients. Sequencing templates came from extracted RNA that was reverse transcribed into cDNA. Repertoires were generated with immunoSEQ multiplex PCR, while TCRdb's copy carries only in-frame clones and drops some. Of around 250,000 clones in the sample, approximately 61% were seen once. The sequenced sample was CD4+ T cells sorted from blood, obtained at week 0. The receptor was derived from a human donor with alopecia areata.

The CDR3: CAWSVGENGLTDTQYF. CDR3 bases: TGTGCCTGGAGTGTTGGGGAGAACGGACTCACAGATACGCAGTATTTT. The chain couples TRBV30 to TRBJ2-3; D possibly corresponds to TRBD2 (5 bases). The germline V gene has CDR1 GTSNPN and CDR2 SVGIG (reference sequence). The CDR3 is 16 amino acids. Trimming took off 0 bases at V and 2 bases at J, with 15 bases between the two ends. The entire variable domain, with the rest obtained from reference TRBV30 and TRBJ2-3, is as follows: SQTIHQWPATLVQPVGSPLSLECTVEGTSNPNLYWYRQAAGRGLQLLFYSVGIGQISSEVPQNLSASRPQDRQFILSSKKLLLSDSGFYLCAWSVGENGLTDTQYFGPGTRLTVL.